These 27 T cell receptor beta chains originate from one sample sequenced in a study of regulatory T cells in long-lasting Graves disease. In building TCR beta libraries, iRepertoire HTBI primers were used together with Arm-PCR of CDR3 regions. TCRdb re-called the multiplex PCR reads through MiXCR, storing one row per CDR3 protein. This table has around 250,000 distinct CDR3 sequences, around 20% appearing once. Specified time point: newly diagnosed GD, antithyroid drugs for less than 3 months. RNA isolated from PBMCs was used to make the TCR library. Here the sequenced sample was peripheral blood mononuclear cells (PBMCs), taken at new diagnosis, from a patient treated with antithyroid drugs. All receptors come from a female donor with Graves disease.

This clonotype was picked up many times. V and J are TRBV29-1 and TRBJ2-7, with 9 positions matching TRBD1. The CDR3 is 13 residues long. Looked up from germline, CDR1 is SQVTM and CDR2 is ANQGSEA. V trimming: 1 base; J trimming: 7 bases; junction bases outside the gene matches: 5. CDR3 sequence: CSVEGRDREEQYF. The CDR3 coding sequence is TGCAGCGTTGAAGGCCGGGACAGGGAGGAGCAGTACTTC.

The chain links TRBV20-1 to TRBJ2-1; 13 bases are shared with TRBD2. In germline, CDR1 is DFQATT, CDR2 SNEGSKA (reference sequence). The CDR3 consists of 19 residues. V shed 2 bases and J 7 bases; nucleotides not matched to a gene: 17. CDR3: CSARIPSGTSGKGANEQFF. As DNA, the CDR3 is TGCAGTGCTAGAATCCCCTCCGGGACTAGCGGGAAGGGGGCAAATGAGCAGTTCTTC.

This clonotype was seen at least ten times. The CDR3 bases are TGTGCCAGCAGCCAAGATCGACAGGGAAGCGGGGAGCTGTTTTTT. This gives the protein CASSQDRQGSGELFF. The chain uses TRBV3-1 and TRBJ2-2, with TRBD1 matching 7 bases. V shed 0 bases and J 7 bases; nucleotides not matched to a gene: 5. CDR1 is LGHDT and CDR2 is YNNKEL in the germline V gene (reference sequence). The CDR3 sequence is 15 residues long.

A remark on this clonotype: This may arise from a read error, as a much more abundant clone is one base away. This chain links TRBV6-2 or TRBV6-3 with TRBJ2-7, with D unclear. V was cut by 6 bases and J by 0 bases, with 12 bases left in between. The germline V gene has CDR1 MNHEY and CDR2 SVGEGT. There are 14 residues in the CDR3. CDR3: CASSPTSRSYEQYF. CDR3 DNA sequence: TGTGCCAGCAGCCCCACTTCTCGCTCCTACGAGCAGTACTTC.

This clonotype was picked up many times. This chain connects TRBV12-3 or TRBV12-4 to TRBJ1-2; D unresolved. V lost 1 base and J 7 bases, leaving 4 bases between the germline ends. This CDR3 has 11 amino acids. CDR3 nucleotides: TGTGCCAGCAGTTTAGGGTTTGGCTACACCTTC. It translates to CASSLGFGYTF.

Ten or more counts support this clonotype. The V call is TRBV2, the J call TRBJ2-1; no reliable D call. Germline loops: CDR1 SNHLY, CDR2 FYNNEI. CDR3 length: 14 amino acids. V dropped 6 bases and J dropped 3 bases, with 12 bases sitting between them. CDR3 nucleotide sequence: TGTGCCAGCAGATTTAGTCGTGTCTACAATGAGCAGTTCTTC. It translates to CASRFSRVYNEQFF.

The V call is TRBV6-2 or TRBV6-3, the J call TRBJ2-7, with D possibly called TRBD1 or TRBD2 (7 bases each). Per germline, CDR1 MNHEY and CDR2 SVGEGT. V was pared by 10 bases and J by 2 bases, with 12 bases between. This CDR3 is built from 12 residues. The CDR3 here is CATQGRAYEQYF. The DNA for the CDR3 is TGTGCCACACAGGGGAGGGCCTACGAGCAGTACTTC.

This clonotype was observed many times. The rearrangement links TRBV7-9 to TRBJ2-2, with D uncertain. From germline, CDR1 is SEHNR and CDR2 FQNEAQ (reference sequence). V was clipped by 6 bases and J by 10 bases, with 18 bases between them. The CDR3 runs to 14 residues. The CDR3 bases are TGTGCCAGCAGAACAGACCCCCAGAGTCCGGAGCTGTTTTTT. Its protein is CASRTDPQSPELFF.

This chain uses TRBV18 with TRBJ2-1, with D unclear. Between the trimmed V and J ends, which lost 3 bases and 3 bases, there was a span of 12 bases. The CDR3 is 15 amino acids. Germline CDR1 KGHSH, CDR2 LQKENI. The CDR3 sequence is CASSPPPPIYNEQFF. In nucleotides, the CDR3 is TGTGCCAGCTCACCGCCCCCCCCGATCTACAATGAGCAGTTCTTC.

This clonotype was observed at least ten times. The chain couples TRBV2 to TRBJ2-2; no reliable D call. Trimming removed 7 bases from V and 3 bases from J, with 6 bases in between. The CDR3 is 12 amino acids. CDR1 and CDR2 (germline): SNHLY, FYNNEI. CDR3 protein: CASTSYTGELFF. The CDR3 coding sequence is TGTGCCAGCACCAGTTACACCGGGGAGCTGTTTTTT.

There are many counts of this clonotype. For the CDR3, the DNA is TGTGCCAGCAGCTTTCCGCCGAGGTGGGGGTCGTTAGGCCTTAAACCATACGAGCAGTACTTC. Protein product: CASSFPPRWGSLGLKPYEQYF. This chain uses TRBV7-2 with TRBJ2-7; D tentatively fits TRBD1 or TRBD2 (5 bases each). Germline assignment: CDR1 SGHTA and CDR2 FQGNSA. This CDR3 region has 21 residues. V was cut by 3 bases and J by 4 bases, with 34 bases left in between.

Of note for this clonotype: A far larger clone lies a single base away; this is likely a read error. This rearrangement joins TRBV11-2 to TRBJ2-1, with unresolved D. The ends were cut back, 5 bases at V and 2 bases at J, with 16 bases in the middle. The CDR3 spans 16 residues. Germline V lookup: CDR1 SGHAT, CDR2 FQNNGV. The CDR3 sequence is CASSPTVQYPYNEQFF. The DNA for the CDR3 is TGTGCCAGCAGCCCAACGGTTCAGTACCCCTACAATGAGCAGTTCTTC. Supplemented by reference TRBV11-2 and TRBJ2-1, the full variable domain reads EAGVAQSPRYKIIEKRQSVAFWCNPISGHATLYWYQQILGQGPKLLIQFQNNGVVDDSQLPKDRFSAERLKGVDSTLKIQPAKLEDSAVYLCASSPTVQYPYNEQFFGPGTRLTVL.

This clonotype showed up many times. The chain uses TRBV2 and TRBJ2-5; D tentatively reads TRBD1 or TRBD2 (5 bases each). The V end was cut by 8 bases, the J end by 2 bases, with 9 bases between. The CDR3 length is 12 residues. Germline CDR1 SNHLY, CDR2 FYNNEI. CDR3 coding DNA: TGTGCCAGCGAGGGACCTCAAGAGACCCAGTACTTC. Its protein is CASEGPQETQYF.

In this sample, this clonotype turned up many times. The chain uses TRBV28 and TRBJ1-2; TRBD1 is a possible D gene (5 bases). This CDR3 contains 12 residues. The V gene's germline CDR1 is MDHEN and CDR2 SYDVKM. V was cut by 5 bases and J by 7 bases, with 11 bases left in between. CDR3 sequence (DNA): TGTGCCAGCAGTCCCTCGAGGGGTGGCTACACCTTC. Its protein product is CASSPSRGGYTF.

This clonotype was detected many times. This chain joins TRBV20-1 and TRBJ2-5, with 8 bases fitting TRBD2. V lost 3 bases and J lost 2; bases outside the gene matches: 5. The CDR3 has 14 residues. CDR1 is DFQATT, CDR2 SNEGSKA, per germline (reference sequence). The CDR3 region has the DNA TGCAGTGCTAGCCGTCTAGCGGGTCAAGAGACCCAGTACTTC. Residues: CSASRLAGQETQYF.

This clonotype was picked up many times. The chain carries TRBV5-5 and TRBJ2-5, with D possibly matching TRBD1 (5 bases). V lost 6 bases and J 5 bases, leaving 14 bases between the germline ends. The CDR3 spans 13 residues. The germline V gene encodes CDR1 SGHKS and CDR2 YYEKEE (reference sequence). CDR3 in amino acids: CASTHQGAETQYF. The CDR3, as DNA: TGTGCCAGCACTCACCAGGGCGCGGAGACCCAGTACTTC. The full variable domain, with the rest looked up from reference TRBV5-5 and TRBJ2-5, is DAGVTQSPTHLIKTRGQQVTLRCSPISGHKSVSWYQQVLGQGPQFIFQYYEKEERGRGNFPDRFSARQFPNYSSELNVNALLLGDSALYLCASTHQGAETQYFGPGTRLLVL.

The V and J genes are TRBV7-8 and TRBJ1-2; the D is unclear. The CDR3 has 12 amino acids. Trimming cost V 2 bases and J 8 bases, with 9 bases left between them. In germline, CDR1 is SGHVS, CDR2 FQNEAQ. The CDR3 spells CASSLLDGGYTF. CDR3 nucleotide sequence: TGTGCCAGCAGCTTATTAGACGGCGGCTACACCTTC.

With regard to this clonotype: Germline is not matched at one junction end, which may reflect a read error. The chain has TRBV18 and TRBJ2-3, with 13 bases fitting TRBD2. The CDR3 consists of 17 residues. The germline gives CDR1 KGHSH, CDR2 LQKENI. The CDR3 loop reads CASSTGTSGAGTDTQYF. The CDR3 DNA sequence: TGTGCCAGCTCAACGGGGACTAGCGGGGCCGGCACCGATACGCAGTATTTT.

In this sample, this clonotype turned up many times. The rearrangement joins TRBV13 to TRBJ2-1, with D perhaps matching TRBD2 (6 bases). V lost 2 bases to trimming and J lost 6 bases, with 11 bases between them. CDR1 PRHDT and CDR2 FYEKMQ come from the germline V gene (reference sequence). The CDR3 consists of 14 residues. The CDR3 DNA follows: TGTGCCAGCAGCTTAAGGGAGGCCGGCAATGAGCAGTTCTTC. It codes for CASSLREAGNEQFF.

This clonotype was counted many times. J is TRBJ2-3 and V is TRBV4-2; D is ambiguous. Germline CDR1 reads LGHNA; CDR2 reads YNFKEQ. Trimming left V 1 base short and J 1 base short, with 6 bases between. The CDR3 runs 14 residues. The CDR3, as DNA: TGTGCCAGCAGCCAAGCGGTGGGCACAGATACGCAGTATTTT. Residues: CASSQAVGTDTQYF.

About this clonotype: The junction differs from germline at one of its ends, possibly a read error. The chain carries TRBV4-1 and TRBJ2-7; 7 bases fit TRBD1. Germline-derived CDR1 and CDR2 are MGHRA and YSYEKL. The CDR3 length is 14 residues. The CDR3 here is CASSPDRVYYEQYF. As DNA, the CDR3 is TGTGCCAGCAGCCCCGACAGGGTGTACTACGAGCAGTACTTC.

This clonotype was seen ten or more times. The gene calls are TRBV9 and TRBJ2-1; 8 nucleotides agree with TRBD1. The CDR3 has 15 residues. V lost 3 bases to trimming and J lost 6 bases; unmatched junction nucleotides: 8. CDR1 is SGDLS and CDR2 is YYNGEE in the germline V gene. Here the CDR3 DNA reads TGTGCCAGCAGCGCAAACCAGGGGGCTCCCAATGAGCAGTTCTTC. This encodes CASSANQGAPNEQFF.

In this sample, this clonotype turned up many times. This sequence joins TRBV7-9 and TRBJ2-5; the D call may be TRBD1 or TRBD2 (6 bases each). Trimming cost V 6 bases and J 5 bases, with 19 bases left between them. From germline, CDR1 is SEHNR and CDR2 FQNEAQ (reference sequence). The CDR3 spans 15 residues. CDR3 sequence: CASSRGQNLPETQYF. The DNA of the CDR3 is TGTGCCAGCAGTCGGGGGCAGAACCTTCCTGAGACCCAGTACTTC. Complete variable domain (other parts from reference TRBV7-9 and TRBJ2-5): DTGVSQNPRHKITKRGQNVTFRCDPISEHNRLYWYRQTLGQGPEFLTYFQNEAQLEKSRLLSDRFSAERPKGSFSTLEIQRTEQGDSAMYLCASSRGQNLPETQYFGPGTRLLVL.

This clonotype was observed at least ten times. The V gene is TRBV28, the J gene TRBJ2-2, with 7 bases aligning to TRBD1. The CDR3 covers 15 residues. Germline CDR1 and CDR2: MDHEN and SYDVKM. With 10 bases clipped from V and 1 base from J, the junction kept 9 bases outside the gene matches. Here the CDR3 DNA reads TGTGCCACCCAGTCCCCAGGGGGGAACACCGGGGAGCTGTTTTTT. Translated, it gives CATQSPGGNTGELFF.

The J gene is TRBJ2-7, the V gene TRBV10-3, with TRBD2 matching over 16 bases. Per germline, CDR1 ENHRY and CDR2 SYGVKD. With V trimmed by 6 bases and J by 4 bases, 3 bases remained unmatched. The CDR3 extends over 15 amino acids. The CDR3 nucleotides read TGTGCCATCAGGGGGACTAGCGGGGGGGGGTACGAGCAGTACTTC. It codes for CAIRGTSGGGYEQYF.

In this sample, this clonotype turned up many times. V gene TRBV4-1 combines with J gene TRBJ2-1; 8 nucleotides align to TRBD2. Germline-derived CDR1 and CDR2 are MGHRA and YSYEKL. The V gene end was trimmed by 1 base and the J gene end by 3 bases; junction bases not matched to a gene: 8. This CDR3 spans 17 amino acids. CDR3 protein: CASSQGGREGNYNEQFF. DNA of the CDR3: TGCGCCAGCAGCCAAGGTGGACGGGAGGGGAACTACAATGAGCAGTTCTTC.

The rearrangement links TRBV20-1 to TRBJ2-1; 10 bases match TRBD2. The germline V gene has CDR1 DFQATT and CDR2 SNEGSKA (reference sequence). V lost 0 bases to trimming and J lost 9 bases; unmatched junction nucleotides: 8. The CDR3 has 15 residues. The CDR3 DNA reads TGCAGTGCTAGAGACGCCGGGACTAGCGCTTCTGAGCAGTTCTTC. It codes for CSARDAGTSASEQFF.